This T cell receptor beta chain was captured in a study of T cells expressing NK-cell markers. The overall study: The authors derived TCR beta repertoires from sorted CD3+CD56+NKG2C+, CD3+CD56+NKG2C- and CD3+CD56-NKG2C+ T cells. The authors sequenced eight donors, of whom seven were HCMV-seropositive and one was seronegative.

The study, taken as a whole, reports: The leading position in the CD3+CD56-NKG2C+ fraction of a handful of donors also went to these clonotypes.

What made the TCR beta cDNA was 5'RACE template switching with UMIs. Using the 5' RACE reads, TCRdb records one entry per CDR3 protein without DNA. Its table lists 300,000 to 500,000 distinct CDR3 sequences. The CDR3 is 14 residues long. From germline, CDR1 is SGHRS and CDR2 YFSETQ. For this clonotype: What it recognizes is unknown.

The chain carries TRBV5-1 and TRBJ1-1; the TRBD1 assignment by TCRdb is unverifiable without DNA. The sequencing sample was made of blood T cells: a sorted CD56 or NKG2C T cell subset, CD4+ or CD8+ T cells, or bulk PBMC T cells (not recorded which). The sequence came from a woman in her fifties or sixties in good health. The CDR3 region is CASSEGTGSTEAFF. Combining the CDR3 with reference TRBV5-1 and TRBJ1-1 gives the whole variable domain KAGVTQTPRYLIKTRGQQVTLSCSPISGHRSVSWYQQTPGQGLQFLFEYFSETQRNKGNFPGRFSGRQFSNSRSEMNVSTLELGDSALYLCASSEGTGSTEAFFGQGTRLTVV.